The rows below give T cell receptor beta chains drawn from one sample of a study of blood T cell repertoires in COVID-19. Some clones are missing from TCRdb's copy, which holds only in-frame ones; the method was immunoSEQ multiplex PCR. The sample has 46,000 or so clones, approximately 85% seen once. Sequences were obtained from peripheral blood. These receptors originate from a woman of 80 years or more with COVID-19, enrolled during active disease. CDR3s include the opening cysteine and the closing phenylalanine or tryptophan. Clone size, where shown, is once, few, many, or a class for clones that have expanded.

cdr3_aa: CASSHRGGYETQYF
cdr3_length: 14
v_call: TRBV3-1/TRBV3-2
clone_size: once

cdr3_aa: CASRDGNMNTEAFF
cdr3_length: 14
v_call: TRBV13
clone_size: NA

cdr3_aa: CASYRTGGDEQYF
cdr3_length: 13
v_call: TRBV12-3/TRBV12-4
clone_size: once

cdr3_aa: CASSLGRDTDTQYF
cdr3_length: 14
v_call: TRBV5-1
clone_size: NA

cdr3_aa: CASSVSHGGDSYTF
cdr3_length: 14
v_call: TRBV9
clone_size: NA

cdr3_aa: CASSPQDRYFYYGYTF
cdr3_length: 16
v_call: TRBV18
clone_size: NA

cdr3_aa: CASSLAYRGYGYTF
cdr3_length: 14
v_call: TRBV5-4
clone_size: NA

cdr3_aa: CASSKEVVRDRDSGANVLTF
cdr3_length: 20
v_call: TRBV21-1
clone_size: NA

cdr3_aa: CASSARGYTGELFF
cdr3_length: 14
v_call: TRBV9
clone_size: NA

cdr3_aa: CASSKDSGPGVKETQYF
cdr3_length: 17
v_call: TRBV21-1
clone_size: NA

cdr3_aa: CASSLHRPSANVLTF
cdr3_length: 15
v_call: TRBV7-2
clone_size: once

cdr3_aa: CASSPSWTVSNEQFF
cdr3_length: 15
v_call: TRBV27
clone_size: NA

cdr3_aa: CASLRQGLSYEQYF
cdr3_length: 14
v_call: TRBV6-5
clone_size: NA

cdr3_aa: CASSPDPTQENEKLFF
cdr3_length: 16
v_call: TRBV5-5
clone_size: few

cdr3_aa: CATSDSWTSAQYF
cdr3_length: 13
v_call: TRBV24-1
clone_size: NA

cdr3_aa: CASSRDSDYLKRTQYF
cdr3_length: 16
v_call: TRBV6-2/TRBV6-3
clone_size: NA

cdr3_aa: CASSQQGPGNTIYF
cdr3_length: 14
v_call: TRBV5-1
clone_size: NA

cdr3_aa: CASSPGLAMNTGELFF
cdr3_length: 16
v_call: TRBV4-3
clone_size: few

cdr3_aa: CASSFQARNTEAFF
cdr3_length: 14
v_call: TRBV7-8
clone_size: NA

cdr3_aa: CASSLDTGINSSPLHF
cdr3_length: 16
v_call: TRBV7-2
clone_size: NA

cdr3_aa: CASSLGSQEGTDTQYF
cdr3_length: 16
v_call: TRBV4-3
clone_size: NA

cdr3_aa: CASSQDRTGKGWETQYF
cdr3_length: 17
v_call: TRBV4-3
clone_size: NA

cdr3_aa: CASSESGGTLQPQHF
cdr3_length: 15
v_call: TRBV6-5
clone_size: NA

cdr3_aa: CASSYPRTSGSETQYF
cdr3_length: 16
v_call: TRBV6-5
clone_size: NA

cdr3_aa: CASSRGRGGNTEAFF
cdr3_length: 15
v_call: TRBV4-1
clone_size: NA

cdr3_aa: CASSKNQGPGANVLTF
cdr3_length: 16
v_call: TRBV19
clone_size: NA

cdr3_aa: CASSTSGQGYEQYF
cdr3_length: 14
v_call: TRBV19
clone_size: NA

cdr3_aa: CASRSGGANVLTF
cdr3_length: 13
v_call: TRBV4-1
clone_size: NA

cdr3_aa: CATEAYSSYEQYF
cdr3_length: 13
v_call: TRBV7-8
clone_size: NA

cdr3_aa: CATSRVRETQYF
cdr3_length: 12
v_call: TRBV15
clone_size: NA

cdr3_aa: CASKYGTGVGEQYF
cdr3_length: 14
v_call: TRBV6-5
clone_size: NA

cdr3_aa: CASSITRGGNYGYTF
cdr3_length: 15
v_call: TRBV19
clone_size: NA

cdr3_aa: CASSRTGAGELFF
cdr3_length: 13
v_call: TRBV5-6
clone_size: NA

cdr3_aa: CASSQDEAGPQETQYF
cdr3_length: 16
v_call: TRBV3-1/TRBV3-2
clone_size: NA

cdr3_aa: CASSIKTSGSTDTQYF
cdr3_length: 16
v_call: TRBV19
clone_size: NA

cdr3_aa: CATSEQVPDTQYF
cdr3_length: 13
v_call: TRBV24-1
clone_size: NA

cdr3_aa: CASSPTRQRNTGELFF
cdr3_length: 16
v_call: TRBV9
clone_size: NA

cdr3_aa: CASRPGLAGANTGELFF
cdr3_length: 17
v_call: TRBV19
clone_size: NA

cdr3_aa: CASNEQGPQYF
cdr3_length: 11
v_call: TRBV2
clone_size: NA

cdr3_aa: CASSPGGRGSTDTQYF
cdr3_length: 16
v_call: TRBV11-3
clone_size: NA

cdr3_aa: CASSRSSGGYYEQYF
cdr3_length: 15
v_call: TRBV6-2/TRBV6-3
clone_size: NA

cdr3_aa: CASRLRVSNQPQHF
cdr3_length: 14
v_call: TRBV19
clone_size: many